This T cell receptor beta chain was recovered during a study of blood T cell repertoires in COVID-19. Only in-frame clones appear in the TCRdb table, and some are missing; sequencing was by immunoSEQ multiplex PCR. Seen here are some 330,000 clones, about 92% observed once, and the top ten hold roughly 18%. Germline CDR1 is MNHEY and CDR2 is SVGAGI. There are 13 residues in the CDR3. The V and J ends lost 8 bases and 0 bases, in that order; junction bases with no gene match: 4. The chain couples TRBV6-5 to TRBJ2-7; TRBD1 aligns across 7 bases. The sequenced material came from PBMCs or T cells enriched from blood (not recorded which). The receptor comes from a woman in her twenties or thirties who had recovered from COVID-19. The CDR3 nucleotides read TGTGCCAGCGGGGACAGCGTCTCCTACGAGCAGTACTTC. Amino acid sequence: CASGDSVSYEQYF.